This T cell receptor (beta chain) was captured in a study of blood T cells in healthy people across ages. The CDR3 extends over 16 amino acids. V was clipped by 0 bases and J by 5 bases; unmatched bases: 8. In germline, CDR1 is SGHTA, CDR2 FQGNSA. Study-wide results and limits: Diversity of TCR beta per million T cells declined in a roughly linear way with age.

Approximately 9.1 milliliters was the volume of peripheral blood drawn from each donor. With a J-beta primer mix and a sample-barcoded 5' primer, a second PCR ran about 7 to 12 cycles. Via MiXCR, TCRdb re-called the 5' RACE reads, giving one row per CDR3 protein. The data show roughly 700,000 distinct CDR3 sequences, approximately 31% seen once. As to this clonotype: No antigen is known for it.

The receptor's source is a woman of 80 years or more in good health. This chain uses TRBV7-2 with TRBJ2-5, with 8 bases aligning to TRBD2. Sample: blood. CDR3 in amino acids: CASSLARFTGGETQYF. CDR3 DNA sequence: TGTGCCAGCAGCTTAGCGCGGTTCACGGGAGGGGAGACCCAGTACTTC.